This entry lists 28 T cell receptor beta chains sequenced from one sample in a study of T cells in Graves' hyperthyroidism and ophthalmopathy. The investigators amplified TCR beta CDR3 regions from RNA transcripts. Carried out on the TCR CDR3, a first-round RT-PCR used the HTBI primer set. TCRdb redid the calling of the multiplex PCR reads with MiXCR, one entry per CDR3 protein. The sample consists of over 650,000 distinct CDR3 sequences, over 40% of them appearing once. Source material: peripheral blood or thyroid tissue (not recorded which). All receptors derive from an adult man with Graves' disease, either hyperthyroidism or ophthalmopathy (not recorded which).

The gene calls are TRBV7-8 and TRBJ1-6; the D is unclear. Germline lookup yields CDR1 SGHVS and CDR2 FQNEAQ. The CDR3 has 15 residues. V lost 2 bases, J lost 7 bases, and 12 bases lay in between. The CDR3: CASSLRESGNSPLHF. CDR3 sequence (DNA): TGTGCCAGCAGCTTAAGGGAGTCTGGAAATTCACCCCTCCACTTT.

Regarding this clonotype: At one boundary the junction diverges from the germline segment, which might be a read error. This chain links TRBV2 with TRBJ2-2; tentatively, D is TRBD1 (6 bases). The CDR3 is made up of 16 amino acids. Germline loops: CDR1 SNHLY, CDR2 FYNNEI. The CDR3 spells CAISDPTGARTGELFF. CDR3 DNA: TGTGCCATCAGTGATCCGACAGGCGCCCGCACCGGGGAGCTGTTTTTT.

This clonotype appeared a few times. The genes are TRBV20-1 and TRBJ2-7; D is undetermined. CDR1 is DFQATT, CDR2 SNEGSKA, per germline (reference sequence). This CDR3 is 14 amino acids long. Trimming took off 3 bases at V and 4 bases at J, with 16 bases between the two ends. As DNA, the CDR3 is TGCAGTGCTAGTCCCCTAGGCAATGCGTACGAGCAGTACTTC. As protein: CSASPLGNAYEQYF.

There are a few counts of this clonotype. The chain carries TRBV7-6 and TRBJ2-7, with 9 bases aligning to TRBD2. Germline lookup yields CDR1 SGHVS and CDR2 FNYEAQ. The CDR3 totals 16 residues. V lost 3 bases to trimming and J lost 0 bases; unmatched junction nucleotides: 6. In DNA, the CDR3 is TGTGCCAGCAGCTTGTTAGCGGGGGTCAGCTCCTACGAGCAGTACTTC. The encoded protein is CASSLLAGVSSYEQYF. Looking up the rest from reference TRBV7-6 and TRBJ2-7 gives the full variable domain: GAGVSQSPRYKVTKRGQDVALRCDPISGHVSLYWYRQALGQGPEFLTYFNYEAQQDKSGLPNDRFSAERPEGSISTLTIQRTEQRDSAMYRCASSLLAGVSSYEQYFGPGTRLTVT.

This chain joins TRBV15 and TRBJ2-7, with TRBD2 matching 16 bases. This CDR3 is 17 amino acids long. The germline CDR1 and CDR2 sequences are LNHNV and YYDKDF (reference sequence). Trimming at V came to 3 bases and at J to 4 bases, leaving 6 bases not matched to a gene. CDR3: CATSRAGLAGGSYEQYF. Here the CDR3 DNA reads TGTGCCACCAGCAGGGCGGGACTAGCGGGAGGGAGTTACGAGCAGTACTTC.

The rearrangement uses TRBV7-9 and TRBJ1-1; maybe TRBD1 (5 bases). The CDR3 runs to 15 residues. Trimming removed 5 bases from V and 0 bases from J, with 13 bases in between. Germline V gene lookup returns CDR1 SEHNR and CDR2 FQNEAQ (reference sequence). CDR3 sequence: CASSPRDGLNTEAFF. CDR3 in DNA: TGTGCCAGCAGCCCAAGGGACGGTCTGAACACTGAAGCTTTCTTT.

This clonotype was observed many times. The V and J genes are TRBV29-1 and TRBJ2-7; no firm D call. Germline assignment: CDR1 SQVTM and CDR2 ANQGSEA. This CDR3 is built from 11 residues. V was trimmed by 4 bases and J by 7 bases, leaving 11 bases between them. The CDR3 region is CSVAPMGEQYF. CDR3 coding DNA: TGCAGCGTTGCACCCATGGGGGAGCAGTACTTC.

There are many counts of this clonotype. V is TRBV7-2 and J is TRBJ1-6; D gene unclear. Looked up from germline, CDR1 is SGHTA and CDR2 is FQGNSA. V was trimmed by 4 bases and J by 8 bases, leaving 6 bases between them. The CDR3 has 12 amino acids. The DNA for the CDR3 is TGTGCCAGCAGCTCAACACATTCACCCCTCCACTTT. This sequence encodes CASSSTHSPLHF.

The chain uses TRBV2 and TRBJ1-2, with TRBD1 identical over 11 bases. Losses at the gene ends were 5 bases for V and 5 bases for J; bases not matched to a gene: 10. The CDR3 runs to 16 residues. Germline V gene sequence: CDR1 SNHLY, CDR2 FYNNEI. CDR3 sequence: CASSYSGTGGGYGYTF. In DNA form, the CDR3 reads TGTGCCAGCAGTTACTCCGGGACAGGGGGTGGATATGGCTACACCTTC.

This clonotype showed up many times. The gene calls are TRBV7-9 and TRBJ1-2, with D possibly matching TRBD1 (5 bases). The V and J ends lost 5 bases and 5 bases respectively, with 12 bases between them. The V gene's germline CDR1 is SEHNR and CDR2 FQNEAQ (reference sequence). This CDR3 region has 13 residues. The CDR3, as DNA: TGTGCCAGCAGCCCCGGGACTCCATATGGCTACACCTTC. Translated, it gives CASSPGTPYGYTF.

The chain links TRBV24-1 to TRBJ2-7; weak D call: TRBD1 (5 bases). Trimming pared 2 bases from V and 3 bases from J, leaving 19 bases between. The CDR3 sequence is 17 residues long. The germline CDR1 and CDR2 sequences are KGHDR and SFDVKD. DNA for the CDR3: TGTGCCACCAGTGATTCCGGGCCCGACAGTGATGTCTACGAGCAGTACTTC. Residues: CATSDSGPDSDVYEQYF.

The chain has TRBV6-1 and TRBJ2-6, with D possibly being TRBD1 (6 bases). V lost 7 bases to trimming and J lost 4 bases, with 11 bases between them. Germline CDR1 reads MNHNS; CDR2 reads SASEGT. The CDR3 has 14 residues. The CDR3 spells CASTTGTGANVLTF. CDR3 sequence (DNA): TGTGCCAGCACCACCGGGACAGGGGCCAACGTCCTGACTTTC.

The count of this clonotype is one. The chain couples TRBV10-3 to TRBJ2-5; TRBD1 agrees at 9 bases. This CDR3 has 16 residues. Germline V gene lookup returns CDR1 ENHRY and CDR2 SYGVKD. The V gene end was trimmed by 3 bases and the J gene end by 1 base; junction bases not matched to a gene: 6. This chain's CDR3 is CAISDRDRVIQETQYF. In nucleotides, the CDR3 is TGTGCCATCAGTGACCGGGACAGGGTTATCCAAGAGACCCAGTACTTC.

This clonotype was seen more than once but under ten times. This may arise from a read error, as a much more abundant clone is one base away. The chain couples TRBV2 to TRBJ1-4; D gene uncertain. Trimming left V 4 bases short and J 10 bases short, with 1 base between. The germline gives CDR1 SNHLY, CDR2 FYNNEI. The CDR3 contains 9 residues. The CDR3 nucleotides are TGTGCCAGCAGTGGAAAACTGTTTTTT. Amino acids: CASSGKLFF.

This chain uses TRBV15 with TRBJ1-6; D remains unclear. The germline CDR1 and CDR2 sequences are LNHNV and YYDKDF (reference sequence). CDR3 length: 13 amino acids. V lost 4 bases, J lost 7 bases, and 8 bases lay in between. The CDR3 loop reads CATSMFENSPLHF. The CDR3 DNA follows: TGTGCCACCAGCATGTTCGAGAATTCACCCCTCCACTTT.

V gene TRBV12-3 or TRBV12-4 combines with J gene TRBJ2-7, with TRBD2 as a possible D gene (6 bases). Trimming stripped 2 bases from V and 3 bases from J, with 14 bases between. The CDR3 contains 15 residues. This CDR3 reads CASSLSGRLVYEQYF. In DNA, the CDR3 is TGTGCCAGCAGTTTATCAGGGAGGTTGGTCTACGAGCAGTACTTC.

There are many counts of this clonotype. This chain joins TRBV9 and TRBJ1-6; no clear D. V lost 0 bases and J 7 bases, leaving 8 bases between the germline ends. Per germline, CDR1 SGDLS and CDR2 YYNGEE. This CDR3 contains 14 residues. In DNA, the CDR3 is TGTGCCAGCAGCGTAGGGCAGGAGAATTCACCCCTCCACTTT. Its protein product is CASSVGQENSPLHF.

With regard to this clonotype: A much bigger clone sits one base away, suggesting this may be a read error. The rearrangement joins TRBV2 to TRBJ1-5; D call uncertain. The V end lost 6 bases, the J end lost 9 bases, and 18 bases lay between the germline ends. CDR1 SNHLY and CDR2 FYNNEI come from the germline V gene. There are 14 residues in the CDR3. The CDR3, as DNA: TGTGCCAGCAGGGAAATTTCGGCAAGTCGGCCCCAGCATTTT. Its translation is CASREISASRPQHF.

This chain joins TRBV7-3 and TRBJ1-2; 11 bases align to TRBD1. The CDR3 spans 14 residues. CDR1 and CDR2 from the germline V gene are SGHTA and FQGTGA. In DNA form, the CDR3 reads TGTGCTACTCATCCCGGGACAGGGGGTCGGGGCTACACCTTC. Amino acids: CATHPGTGGRGYTF.

This CDR3 reads CASSYSRGRRQLFF. CDR3 DNA: TGTGCCAGCAGTTACTCCAGGGGGCGCAGGCAGCTGTTTTTT. The chain employs TRBV6-2 or TRBV6-3 and TRBJ2-2, with 8 bases fitting TRBD1. The J segment lost 12 bases and the V segment lost 0 bases, leaving 6 bases of the junction unmatched. This CDR3 spans 14 amino acids. Germline V gene lookup returns CDR1 MNHEY and CDR2 SVGEGT.

Details on this clonotype: This CDR3 is missing its conserved last phenylalanine or tryptophan, likely due to a read error. The DNA is left out, because the CDR3 cannot be placed on it with certainty; the CDR3 is given as TCRdb lists it. The chain uses TRBV24-1 and TRBJ1-4; TRBD1 is the table's D call, not checked against the DNA. From its first to its last residue, the CDR3 has 10 amino acids. CDR1 and CDR2 (germline): KGHDR, SFDVKD. The CDR3 protein is CATSDYRLNY.

This sequence joins TRBV9 and TRBJ1-2, with no clear D. The CDR3 runs 12 residues. Germline CDR1 reads SGDLS; CDR2 reads YYNGEE. The ends were cut back, 0 bases at V and 6 bases at J, with 6 bases in the middle. The CDR3 sequence is CASSVEGHGYTF. The CDR3 nucleotides read TGTGCCAGCAGCGTAGAAGGCCATGGCTACACCTTC.

The chain links TRBV25-1 to TRBJ2-7, with 10 bases fitting TRBD2. V dropped 10 bases and J dropped 1; count of bases not matched to a gene: 1. The germline gives CDR1 MGHDK, CDR2 SYGVNS. CDR3 length equals 12 residues. The CDR3 DNA reads as TGTGCCACTAGCGGGGGATCCTACGAGCAGTACTTC. As protein: CATSGGSYEQYF.

This clonotype was seen many times. The rearrangement uses TRBV2 and TRBJ2-7; D is ambiguous. Germline CDR1 and CDR2: SNHLY and FYNNEI. V lost 3 bases to trimming and J lost 5 bases, with 2 bases between them. The CDR3 runs 10 residues. The CDR3 bases are TGTGCCAGCAGTGAGAACGAGCAGTACTTC. Its translation is CASSENEQYF.

A note on this clonotype: A read error may be the cause here, since a much bigger clone is one base away. The rearrangement uses TRBV2 and TRBJ2-2, with TRBD2 as a possible D gene (5 bases). This CDR3 spans 14 amino acids. The V gene's germline CDR1 is SNHLY and CDR2 FYNNEI. CDR3 protein: CASRGRPNTGELLF. The CDR3 DNA reads as TGTGCCAGCAGAGGCAGGCCGAACACCGGGGAGCTGCTTTTT. Supplemented by reference TRBV2 and TRBJ2-2, the full variable domain reads EPEVTQTPSHQVTQMGQEVILRCVPISNHLYFYWYRQILGQKVEFLVSFYNNEISEKSEIFDDQFSVERPDGSNFTLKIRSTKLEDSAMYFCASRGRPNTGELLFGEGSRLTVL.

This clonotype has at least ten counts. The chain recombines TRBV7-9 with TRBJ1-1; perhaps TRBD1 as D (5 bases). The V gene lost 3 bases and the J gene lost 0 bases, with 8 bases spanning the gap. This CDR3 region has 14 residues. The germline gives CDR1 SEHNR, CDR2 FQNEAQ (reference sequence). The CDR3 region is CASSFQGLNTEAFF. DNA of the CDR3: TGTGCCAGCAGCTTCCAGGGCCTGAACACTGAAGCTTTCTTT. The full variable domain, with the rest looked up from reference TRBV7-9 and TRBJ1-1, is DTGVSQNPRHKITKRGQNVTFRCDPISEHNRLYWYRQTLGQGPEFLTYFQNEAQLEKSRLLSDRFSAERPKGSFSTLEIQRTEQGDSAMYLCASSFQGLNTEAFFGQGTRLTVV.

The CDR3 loop is CASSLMGLAAYEQYF. The CDR3 DNA sequence: TGTGCCAGCAGCTTAATGGGACTAGCAGCCTACGAGCAGTACTTC. This chain connects TRBV7-9 to TRBJ2-7; 9 bases line up with TRBD2. Germline CDR1 is SEHNR and CDR2 is FQNEAQ (reference sequence). CDR3 length equals 15 residues. V trimming: 2 bases; J trimming: 2 bases; junction bases outside the gene matches: 4.

The V and J genes are TRBV15 and TRBJ2-3; D is perhaps TRBD1 or TRBD2 (5 bases each). V was pared by 7 bases and J by 3 bases, with 14 bases between. In germline, CDR1 is LNHNV, CDR2 YYDKDF (reference sequence). The CDR3 spans 14 residues. CDR3 loop: CATNTRDETDTQYF. The CDR3 DNA follows: TGTGCCACCAATACCCGGGACGAAACAGATACGCAGTATTTT. The whole variable domain, remainder taken from reference TRBV15 and TRBJ2-3, is DAMVIQNPRYQVTQFGKPVTLSCSQTLNHNVMYWYQQKSSQAPKLLFHYYDKDFNNEADTPDNFQSRRPNTSFCFLDIRSPGLGDTAMYLCATNTRDETDTQYFGPGTRLTVL.